This T cell receptor beta chain comes out of a study of T cell repertoires in cytomegalovirus infection. Overall study: An indication of both CMV infection and matching HLA type came from public TCR beta signatures.

Whole-study results and caveats: Pooled public TCR beta family frequency picked out CMV carriers with the relevant HLA. In two of eight donors, the top clonotype was HLA-C-restricted CMV-specific.

This clonotype occurred a few times. The antigen is not known. Germline CDR1 SGHNT, CDR2 YYREEE (reference sequence). Trimming took off 2 bases at V and 10 bases at J, with 16 bases between the two ends. The CDR3 length is 15 residues. From the reads, TCRdb called clonotypes with MiXCR, one entry per CDR3 protein. The sample records roughly 280,000 distinct CDR3 sequences, roughly 15% being singletons. The specimen was PBMCs. The chain uses TRBV5-4 and TRBJ1-6; a weak D match, TRBD1 (5 bases). The sequence was collected from a human donor in good health (CMV status not recorded). Some clones in this sample may be carry-over from other donors' samples. CDR3 in amino acids: CASSLQTAGVSPLHF. In DNA, the CDR3 is TGTGCCAGCAGCTTACAGACAGCGGGTGTATCACCCCTCCACTTT.